This section outlines one T cell receptor (beta chain) sequence together with its context. No cognate antigen has been identified for it. No clone much larger than this one lies a single base away; base qualities are absent. The sample comes from a study of technical replicates of blood from several donors (dated by TCRdb to 2015 to 2018). Library creation used the immunoSEQ multiplex PCR assay. TCRdb obtained this table from immuneACCESS and retained in-frame rearrangements with V and J assigned. These tables miss some clones; where compared with another copy, unresolved V genes account for less than half of the shortfall, and the remainder is unexplained. The sample has tens of thousands of clones on record, 98% of them singletons. Around 0.16% of the sample lies in the top ten. The junction shows trimming of 4 bases on V and 2 bases on J, and the gene matches do not reach 6 bases of it. Reading from cysteine to phenylalanine, the CDR3 counts 15 amino acids. The CDR3 DNA has 45 bases and is translated from base 1. As encoded in the germline V gene, CDR1 is SGHRS while CDR2 is YFSETQ.

Material for sequencing was T cells isolated from PBMCs. The sequence was obtained from a human donor in good health. The V and J genes are TRBV5-1 and TRBJ2-7, with 10 bases aligning to TRBD2. The CDR3 protein sequence reads: CASSAGLADAYEQYF. The nucleotides are TGCGCCAGCAGCGCTGGACTAGCGGATGCCTACGAGCAGTACTTC.